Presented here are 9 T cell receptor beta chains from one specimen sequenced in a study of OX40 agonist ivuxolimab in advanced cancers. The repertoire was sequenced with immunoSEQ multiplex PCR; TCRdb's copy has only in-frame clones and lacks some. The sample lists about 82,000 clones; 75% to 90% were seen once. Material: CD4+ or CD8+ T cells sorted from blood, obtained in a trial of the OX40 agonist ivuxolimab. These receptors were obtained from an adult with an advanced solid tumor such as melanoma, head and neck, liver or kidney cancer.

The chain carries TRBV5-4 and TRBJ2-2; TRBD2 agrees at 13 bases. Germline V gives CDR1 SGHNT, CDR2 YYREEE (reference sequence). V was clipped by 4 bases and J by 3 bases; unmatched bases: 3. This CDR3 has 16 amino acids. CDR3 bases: TGTGCCAGCAGCGGCACTAGCGGGGGGGACACCGGGGAGCTGTTTTTT. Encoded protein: CASSGTSGGDTGELFF. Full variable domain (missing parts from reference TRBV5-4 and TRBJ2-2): ETGVTQSPTHLIKTRGQQVTLRCSSQSGHNTVSWYQQALGQGPQFIFQYYREEENGRGNFPPRFSGLQFPNYSSELNVNALELDDSALYLCASSGTSGGDTGELFFGEGSRLTVL.

In DNA form, the CDR3 reads TGTGCCAGCAGTGTGGACAGGGGGCATGAGCAGTTCTTC. Translated: CASSVDRGHEQFF. The V gene is TRBV27, the J gene TRBJ2-1; 11 bases agree with TRBD1. There are 13 residues in the CDR3. The ends lost 5 bases at V and 8 bases at J; junction bases unmatched: 2. Looked up from germline, CDR1 is MNHEY and CDR2 is SMNVEV (reference sequence).

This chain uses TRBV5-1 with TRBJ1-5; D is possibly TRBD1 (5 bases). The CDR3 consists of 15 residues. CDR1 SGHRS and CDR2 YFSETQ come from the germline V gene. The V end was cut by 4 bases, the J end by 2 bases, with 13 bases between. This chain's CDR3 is CASSAQGGGNQPQHF. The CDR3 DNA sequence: TGCGCCAGCAGCGCCCAGGGTGGGGGCAATCAGCCCCAGCATTTT.

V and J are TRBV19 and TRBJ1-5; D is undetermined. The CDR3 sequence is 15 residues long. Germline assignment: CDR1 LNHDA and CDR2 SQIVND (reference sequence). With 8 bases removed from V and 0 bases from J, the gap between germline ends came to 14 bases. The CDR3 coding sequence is TGTGCCAGTTCAGAGCAACGGCTTAGCAATCAGCCCCAGCATTTT. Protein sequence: CASSEQRLSNQPQHF.

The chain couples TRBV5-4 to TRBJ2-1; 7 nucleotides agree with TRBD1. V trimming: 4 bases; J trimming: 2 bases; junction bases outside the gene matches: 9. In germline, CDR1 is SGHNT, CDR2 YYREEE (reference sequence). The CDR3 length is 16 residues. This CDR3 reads CASSGPIDRAYNEQFF. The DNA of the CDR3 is TGTGCCAGCAGCGGGCCCATCGACAGGGCCTACAATGAGCAGTTCTTC.

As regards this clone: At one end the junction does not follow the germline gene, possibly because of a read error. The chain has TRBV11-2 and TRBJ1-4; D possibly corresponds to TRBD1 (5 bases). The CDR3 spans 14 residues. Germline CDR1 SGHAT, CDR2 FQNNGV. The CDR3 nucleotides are TGTGCCAGCAGCTTAAACCCCCGGAAGGGGAAACCGTTTTTT. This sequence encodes CASSLNPRKGKPFF.

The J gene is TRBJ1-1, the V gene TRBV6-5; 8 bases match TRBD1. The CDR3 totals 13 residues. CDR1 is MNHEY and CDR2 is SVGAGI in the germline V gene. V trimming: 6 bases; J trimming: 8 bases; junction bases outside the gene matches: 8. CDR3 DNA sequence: TGTGCCAGCAGCTTAGGACAGGGCGGGGAAGCTTTCTTT. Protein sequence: CASSLGQGGEAFF.

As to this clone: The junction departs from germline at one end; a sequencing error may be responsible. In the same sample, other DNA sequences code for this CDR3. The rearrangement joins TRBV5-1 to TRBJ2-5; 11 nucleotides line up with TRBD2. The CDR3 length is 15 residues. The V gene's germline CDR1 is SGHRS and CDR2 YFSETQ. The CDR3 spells CASSFGTSGQETQYF. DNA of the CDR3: TGCGCCAGCAGCTTCGGGACTAGCGGCCAAGAGACTCAGTACTTC.

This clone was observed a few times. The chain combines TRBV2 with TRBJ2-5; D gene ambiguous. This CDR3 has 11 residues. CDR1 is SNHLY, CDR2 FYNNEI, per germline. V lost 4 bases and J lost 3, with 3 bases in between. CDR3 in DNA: TGTGCCAGCAGTGTTGAAGAGACCCAGTACTTC. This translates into CASSVEETQYF.